The 24 T cell receptor beta chains presented below share a single source sample, sequenced in a study of OX40 agonist ivuxolimab in advanced cancers. Profiling relied on immunoSEQ multiplex PCR, and the TCRdb table lists in-frame clones only, not all of them. The data show 28,000 or so clones, roughly 79% seen once. The material sequenced was CD4+ or CD8+ T cells sorted from blood, taken in a trial of the OX40 agonist ivuxolimab. Source of these receptors: an adult with an advanced solid tumor such as melanoma, head and neck, liver or kidney cancer.

This rearrangement joins TRBV7-6 to TRBJ2-5, with 7 bases fitting TRBD2. V shed 4 bases and J 3 bases; nucleotides not matched to a gene: 5. The germline gives CDR1 SGHVS, CDR2 FNYEAQ. This CDR3 spans 14 amino acids. The CDR3 DNA is TGTGCCAGCAGCTGGCCAAGCGGGGAAGAGACCCAGTACTTC. Translating gives CASSWPSGEETQYF. Drawing the rest from reference TRBV7-6 and TRBJ2-5, the complete variable domain is GAGVSQSPRYKVTKRGQDVALRCDPISGHVSLYWYRQALGQGPEFLTYFNYEAQQDKSGLPNDRFSAERPEGSISTLTIQRTEQRDSAMYRCASSWPSGEETQYFGPGTRLLVL.

The chain combines TRBV27 with TRBJ1-1; no clear D gene. The V end lost 2 bases, the J end lost 5 bases, and 9 bases lay between the germline ends. This CDR3 spans 13 amino acids. Per the germline V gene, CDR1 is MNHEY and CDR2 is SMNVEV (reference sequence). The chain's CDR3 is CASSLGWQTEAFF. The CDR3 DNA reads TGTGCCAGCAGTTTAGGGTGGCAGACTGAAGCTTTCTTT.

This clone was detected only a few times. The chain has TRBV5-5 and TRBJ1-5; TRBD1 is a possible D gene (5 bases). The V end was cut by 4 bases, the J end by 6 bases, with 11 bases between. The length of the CDR3 is 13 residues. CDR1 and CDR2 (germline): SGHKS, YYEKEE (reference sequence). The CDR3 sequence is CASSLGGSQPQHF. The CDR3 DNA is TGTGCCAGCAGCCTCGGGGGATCTCAGCCCCAGCATTTT.

This clone was recorded a few times. The rearrangement joins TRBV19 to TRBJ1-5, with 9 bases lining up with TRBD1. Germline trimming cut 4 bases from V and 11 bases from J; bases unmatched to any gene: 6. Germline CDR1 and CDR2: LNHDA and SQIVND (reference sequence). The length of the CDR3 is 13 residues. The CDR3 nucleotides read TGTGCCAGTAGTAAATGGGACAGGGAATCCCAGCATTTT. Protein sequence: CASSKWDRESQHF.

This chain uses TRBV2 with TRBJ1-1, with D possibly being TRBD1 (5 bases). The CDR3 is made up of 11 amino acids. Trimming took off 7 bases at V and 10 bases at J, with 13 bases between the two ends. Germline V gene sequence: CDR1 SNHLY, CDR2 FYNNEI. CDR3: CASTMDIPAFF. The CDR3 bases are TGTGCCAGCACCATGGACATCCCAGCTTTCTTT.

This clone has just one count. CDR3 residues: CASSPTVDRGPYNEQFF. The CDR3 nucleotides read TGTGCCAGCAGTCCAACCGTGGACAGGGGCCCCTACAATGAGCAGTTCTTC. This sequence joins TRBV27 and TRBJ2-1, with TRBD1 identical over 9 bases. CDR1 and CDR2 (germline): MNHEY, SMNVEV (reference sequence). The CDR3 is 17 amino acids. The V gene end was trimmed by 5 bases and the J gene end by 2 bases; junction bases not matched to a gene: 10.

In its sample, this clone was seen a few times. The rearrangement uses TRBV5-6 and TRBJ2-7; 7 bases match TRBD1. This CDR3 is 16 amino acids long. Trimming removed 1 base from V and 0 bases from J; junction bases left unmatched: 7. The V gene's germline CDR1 is SGHDT and CDR2 YYEEEE. The CDR3 nucleotides read TGTGCCAGCAGCTTGTTATACAGGGACAGCTCCTACGAGCAGTACTTC. This encodes CASSLLYRDSSYEQYF.

This clone is medium-sized within its sample. This chain connects TRBV6-5 to TRBJ2-7; D is undetermined. V was shortened by 4 bases and J by 4 bases, with 17 bases between the two germline ends. Germline V gives CDR1 MNHEY, CDR2 SVGAGI. The CDR3 has 15 residues. The CDR3 DNA reads TGTGCCAGCAGTTCTAAGGGCCCCTGGGGATACGAGCAGTACTTC. Translating gives CASSSKGPWGYEQYF.

V gene TRBV5-8 combines with J gene TRBJ2-7, with 9 positions matching TRBD1. Germline CDR1 is SGHTS and CDR2 is YDEGEE. The CDR3 is made up of 18 amino acids. The J segment lost 0 bases and the V segment lost 3 bases, leaving 13 bases of the junction unmatched. The CDR3 nucleotides read TGTGCCAGCAGCTGGACAGGGGATATCTTTGTTCCCTCCTACGAGCAGTACTTC. This codes for CASSWTGDIFVPSYEQYF.

V is TRBV7-7 and J is TRBJ1-1; D not certain. The CDR3 consists of 14 residues. The germline CDR1 and CDR2 sequences are SSHAT and FNYEAQ (reference sequence). Trimming shortened V by 5 bases and J by 0 bases, and 10 bases separated the two germline ends. Written as DNA, the CDR3 is TGTGCCAGCAGCCCAGGAGTCGTGAACACTGAAGCTTTCTTT. It codes for CASSPGVVNTEAFF.

The chain joins TRBV27 to TRBJ2-3; D could derive from TRBD1 or TRBD2 (5 bases each). V lost 1 base and J lost 6, with 8 bases in between. Germline CDR1 MNHEY, CDR2 SMNVEV (reference sequence). This CDR3 is built from 13 residues. CDR3 sequence: CASSLLWGDTQYF. In nucleotides, the CDR3 is TGTGCCAGCAGTTTATTGTGGGGGGATACGCAGTATTTT.

The V and J genes are TRBV7-6 and TRBJ2-1; 14 nucleotides agree with TRBD2. After removal of 4 bases from V and 10 bases from J, the junction contained 9 bases not matched to a gene. CDR3 length: 16 residues. Germline V lookup: CDR1 SGHVS, CDR2 FNYEAQ. In DNA, the CDR3 is TGTGCCAGCAGCTCCAGACTAGCGGGGGGGCCGGAGGAGCAGTTCTTC. It codes for CASSSRLAGGPEEQFF.

The chain couples TRBV6-6 to TRBJ1-5, with a tentative D call TRBD1 (6 bases). V lost 2 bases and J 3 bases, leaving 8 bases between the germline ends. CDR3 length: 14 residues. Germline assignment: CDR1 MNHNY and CDR2 SVGAGI (reference sequence). CDR3 DNA sequence: TGTGCCAGCAGTTACGGACAGAACAATCAGCCCCAGCATTTT. Translated, it gives CASSYGQNNQPQHF.

The J gene is TRBJ2-7, the V gene TRBV6-5; either TRBD1 or TRBD2 may supply D (5 bases each). Germline loops: CDR1 MNHEY, CDR2 SVGAGI. The CDR3 extends over 13 amino acids. Trimming shortened V by 4 bases and J by 3 bases, and 10 bases separated the two germline ends. CDR3 residues: CASSLRGRYEQYF. The CDR3, as DNA: TGTGCCAGCAGTTTACGGGGCCGCTACGAGCAGTACTTC.

This rearrangement joins TRBV6-6 to TRBJ1-2, with D possibly TRBD1 on 5 matching bases. This CDR3 region has 12 residues. Germline lookup yields CDR1 MNHNY and CDR2 SVGAGI (reference sequence). Trimming shortened V by 0 bases and J by 8 bases, and 7 bases separated the two germline ends. The CDR3 protein is CASSYSGVGYTF. CDR3 coding DNA: TGTGCCAGCAGTTACTCGGGGGTCGGCTACACCTTC.

The chain uses TRBV6-5 and TRBJ1-3; no firm D call. This CDR3 has 14 amino acids. V was pared by 6 bases and J by 7 bases, with 16 bases between. The germline V gene encodes CDR1 MNHEY and CDR2 SVGAGI. The CDR3 sequence: CASRYLGNSNTIYF. CDR3 coding DNA: TGTGCCAGCAGGTACCTCGGGAATTCGAACACCATATATTTT.

Only one count was recorded for this clone. This chain joins TRBV6-5 and TRBJ2-1; 7 bases fit TRBD2. This CDR3 region has 14 residues. With V trimmed by 5 bases and J by 4 bases, 5 bases remained unmatched. Germline CDR1 reads MNHEY; CDR2 reads SVGAGI. The CDR3: CASSTGTTYNEQFF. The CDR3 DNA reads as TGTGCCAGCAGTACGGGGACTACTTACAATGAGCAGTTCTTC.

This chain joins TRBV5-6 and TRBJ2-5; unclear D gene. The CDR3 consists of 11 residues. Looked up from germline, CDR1 is SGHDT and CDR2 is YYEEEE. V was trimmed by 1 base and J by 10 bases, leaving 8 bases between them. CDR3 nucleotide sequence: TGTGCCAGCAGCTTGACGAGCATCCAGTACTTC. It translates to CASSLTSIQYF.

The chain is built from TRBV9 and TRBJ1-4; TRBD1 agrees at 8 bases. The V gene's germline CDR1 is SGDLS and CDR2 YYNGEE. V shed 4 bases and J 7 bases; nucleotides not matched to a gene: 12. The length of the CDR3 is 16 residues. CDR3 nucleotide sequence: TGTGCCAGCAGCCCGCCCGGACAGGGTAAGGGTGAAAAACTGTTTTTT. Protein sequence: CASSPPGQGKGEKLFF. Full variable domain (rest looked up from reference TRBV9 and TRBJ1-4): DSGVTQTPKHLITATGQRVTLRCSPRSGDLSVYWYQQSLDQGLQFLIQYYNGEERAKGNILERFSAQQFPDLHSELNLSSLELGDSALYFCASSPPGQGKGEKLFFGSGTQLSVL.

The rearrangement joins TRBV5-4 to TRBJ1-2; tentative D call: TRBD1 (6 bases). The CDR3 length is 18 residues. V lost 3 bases and J 0 bases, leaving 21 bases between the germline ends. From germline, CDR1 is SGHNT and CDR2 YYREEE (reference sequence). The CDR3 bases are TGTGCCAGCAGCTCGTTGGGCATTGACAGGACAGCTAACTATGGCTACACCTTC. This translates into CASSSLGIDRTANYGYTF.

V and J are TRBV4-3 and TRBJ2-5; possibly TRBD2 for D (5 bases). The length of the CDR3 is 15 residues. V lost 3 bases and J lost 4, with 15 bases in between. CDR1 LGHNA and CDR2 YSLEER come from the germline V gene. CDR3 loop: CASSQWTAEGETQYF. Written as DNA, the CDR3 is TGCGCCAGCAGCCAGTGGACCGCCGAGGGAGAGACCCAGTACTTC.

V gene TRBV27 combines with J gene TRBJ1-5; 9 positions agree with TRBD1. The J segment lost 7 bases and the V segment lost 5 bases, leaving 6 bases of the junction unmatched. This CDR3 region has 14 residues. Germline CDR1 and CDR2: MNHEY and SMNVEV (reference sequence). In nucleotides, the CDR3 is TGTGCCAGCAGTCGACAGGGGGTCCAACAGCCCCAGCATTTT. This gives the protein CASSRQGVQQPQHF.

With respect to this clone: Germline and junction disagree at one end, which may indicate a read error. The chain recombines TRBV5-4 with TRBJ2-1; D might be TRBD1 or TRBD2, each matching 5 bases. Germline CDR1 reads SGHNT; CDR2 reads YYREEE (reference sequence). The CDR3 covers 18 residues. The CDR3 reads CASSTNLRGPLEALVKIF. The CDR3 bases are TGTGCCAGCAGCACAAATCTCCGGGGCCCCCTTGAGGCGTTGGTGAAGATCTTC.

In DNA, the CDR3 is TGTGCCAGCAGCCAAGATCCGGCGCTCCTCCACTTT. Translated: CASSQDPALLHF. The chain couples TRBV14 to TRBJ1-6; D is unresolved. This CDR3 region has 12 residues. The V gene lost 0 bases and the J gene lost 15 bases, with 9 bases spanning the gap. CDR1 SGHDN and CDR2 FVKESK come from the germline V gene.